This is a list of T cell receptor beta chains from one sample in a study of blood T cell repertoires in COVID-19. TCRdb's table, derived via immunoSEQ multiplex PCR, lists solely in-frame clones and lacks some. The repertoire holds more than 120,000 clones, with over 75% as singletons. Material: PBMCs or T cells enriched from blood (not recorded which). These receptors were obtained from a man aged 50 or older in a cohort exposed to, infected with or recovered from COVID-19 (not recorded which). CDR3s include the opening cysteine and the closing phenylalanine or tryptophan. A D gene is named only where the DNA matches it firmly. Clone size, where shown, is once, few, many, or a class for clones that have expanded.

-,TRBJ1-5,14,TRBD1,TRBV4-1,CASSLDRYNQPQHF,TGCGCCAGCAGCCTGGACAGGTACAATCAGCCCCAGCATTTT
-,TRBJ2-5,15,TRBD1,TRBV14,CASSQPTGGWETQYF,TGTGCCAGCAGCCAACCGACAGGGGGCTGGGAGACCCAGTACTTC
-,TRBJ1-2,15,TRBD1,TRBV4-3,CASSQTQGDPYGYTF,TGCGCCAGCAGCCAAACTCAGGGGGACCCCTATGGCTACACCTTC
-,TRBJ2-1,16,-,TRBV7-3,CASSLNSRPSSGEQFF,TGTGCCAGCAGCTTAAACAGTAGACCGTCGTCGGGGGAGCAGTTCTTC
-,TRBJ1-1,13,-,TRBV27,CASSYLRGTEAFF,TGTGCCAGCAGTTACCTCAGGGGCACTGAAGCTTTCTTT
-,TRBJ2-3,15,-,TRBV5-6,CASSLVSGAPDTQYF,TGTGCCAGCAGCTTGGTGTCAGGGGCCCCAGATACGCAGTATTTT
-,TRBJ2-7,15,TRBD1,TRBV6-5,CASSYSTGTAYEQYF,TGTGCCAGCAGTTATTCCACCGGGACAGCTTACGAGCAGTACTTC
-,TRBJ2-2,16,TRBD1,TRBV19,CASSSRQTGSTGELFF,TGTGCCAGTAGTTCGCGGCAGACAGGGAGCACCGGGGAGCTGTTTTTT
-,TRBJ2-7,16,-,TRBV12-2,CASRLNRGGDPYEQYF,TGTGCAAGTCGCTTAAACAGGGGCGGGGACCCCTACGAGCAGTACTTC
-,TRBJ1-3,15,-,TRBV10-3,CAISELAVSGNTIYF,TGTGCCATCAGTGAGTTGGCGGTCTCTGGAAACACCATATATTTT
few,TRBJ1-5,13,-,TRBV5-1,CASSLGVDQPQHF,TGCGCCAGCAGCTTAGGGGTAGATCAGCCCCAGCATTTT
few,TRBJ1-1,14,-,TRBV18,CASSPKGSDTEAFF,TGTGCCAGCTCACCCAAGGGGTCGGACACTGAAGCTTTCTTT
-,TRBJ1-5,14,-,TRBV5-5,CASSLVASNQPQHF,TGTGCCAGCAGCTTGGTAGCCAGCAATCAGCCCCAGCATTTT
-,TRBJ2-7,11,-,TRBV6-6,CAGGYAYEQYF,TGTGCCGGGGGGTATGCCTACGAGCAGTACTTC
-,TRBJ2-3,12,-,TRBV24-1,CATSDFGDTQYF,TGTGCCACCAGTGATTTTGGCGATACGCAGTATTTT
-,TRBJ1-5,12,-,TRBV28,CASSSDRQPQHF,TGTGCCAGCAGTTCGGACAGACAGCCCCAGCATTTT
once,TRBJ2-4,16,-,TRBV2,CASSEWSGGAKNIQYF,TGTGCCAGCAGTGAGTGGTCTGGGGGGGCCAAAAACATTCAGTACTTC
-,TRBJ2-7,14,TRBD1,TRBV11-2,CASSSDRGLSEQYF,TGTGCCAGCAGCTCGGACAGGGGGTTAAGTGAGCAGTACTTC
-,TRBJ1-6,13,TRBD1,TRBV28,CATLGQGAGPLHF,TGTGCCACCCTCGGGCAGGGGGCAGGTCCCCTCCACTTT
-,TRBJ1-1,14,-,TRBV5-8,CASSSGVGLPEAFF,TGTGCCAGCAGCTCGGGGGTTGGGTTACCTGAAGCTTTCTTT
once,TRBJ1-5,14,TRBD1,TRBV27,CASSFKGGSQPQHF,TGTGCCAGCAGTTTTAAAGGGGGCAGTCAGCCCCAGCATTTT
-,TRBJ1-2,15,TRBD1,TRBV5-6,CASSLGVGTGYGYTF,TGTGCCAGCAGCTTGGGGGTCGGGACAGGGTATGGCTACACCTTC
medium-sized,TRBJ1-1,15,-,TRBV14,CASSQVTGWNTEAFF,TGTGCCAGCAGCCAAGTGACGGGTTGGAACACTGAAGCTTTCTTT
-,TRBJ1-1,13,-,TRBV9,CASSGQTNTEAFF,TGTGCCAGCAGTGGACAGACGAACACTGAAGCTTTCTTT
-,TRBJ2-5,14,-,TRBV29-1,CSVEDYNSQETQYF,TGCAGCGTTGAAGATTATAACAGCCAAGAGACCCAGTACTTC
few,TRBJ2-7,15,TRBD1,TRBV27,CASRSLSTGTNEQYF,TGTGCCAGCAGATCCCTGTCGACAGGGACGAACGAGCAGTACTTC
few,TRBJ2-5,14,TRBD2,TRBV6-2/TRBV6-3,CASSHSGVDETQYF,TGTGCCAGCAGCCATAGCGGGGTGGATGAGACCCAGTACTTC
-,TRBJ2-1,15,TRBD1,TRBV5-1,CASSLAGTGHNEQFF,TGCGCCAGCAGCTTAGCCGGGACAGGGCACAATGAGCAGTTCTTC
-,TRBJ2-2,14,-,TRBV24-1,CATSDPGRTGELFF,TGTGCCACCAGTGACCCAGGGCGCACCGGGGAGCTGTTTTTT
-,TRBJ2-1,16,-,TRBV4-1,CASSPEASAPGNEQFF,TGCGCCAGCAGCCCTGAGGCGTCCGCCCCTGGGAATGAGCAGTTCTTC
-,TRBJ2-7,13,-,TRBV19,CASSAAVSYEQYF,TGTGCCAGTAGTGCGGCAGTCTCCTACGAGCAGTACTTC
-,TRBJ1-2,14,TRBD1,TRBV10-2,CASSVRDRSYGYTF,TGCGCCAGCAGTGTCAGGGACAGGAGCTATGGCTACACCTTC
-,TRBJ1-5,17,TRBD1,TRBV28,CASSYRGGQGGNQPQHF,TGTGCCAGCAGTTATAGAGGTGGACAGGGAGGCAATCAGCCCCAGCATTTT
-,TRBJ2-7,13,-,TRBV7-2,CASSLAPAGEQYF,TGTGCCAGCAGCTTAGCGCCCGCCGGCGAGCAGTACTTC
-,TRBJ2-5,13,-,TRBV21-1,CASSGTVQETQYF,TGTGCCAGCAGCGGGACAGTACAAGAGACCCAGTACTTC
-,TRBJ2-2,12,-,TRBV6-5,CASDRSTGELFF,TGTGCCAGCGACAGGTCCACCGGGGAGCTGTTTTTT
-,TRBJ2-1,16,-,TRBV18,CASSPSTGYGYNEQFF,TGTGCCAGCTCACCATCCACAGGATACGGTTACAATGAGCAGTTCTTC
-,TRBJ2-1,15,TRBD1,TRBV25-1,CASSPPGTGLDEQFF,TGTGCCAGCAGTCCCCCGGGGACAGGGCTCGATGAGCAGTTCTTC
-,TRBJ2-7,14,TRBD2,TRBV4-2,CASSLASGTYEQYF,TGTGCCAGCAGCCTCGCTAGCGGAACCTACGAGCAGTACTTC
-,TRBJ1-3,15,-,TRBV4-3,CASSRTTGPGNTIYF,TGCGCCAGCAGCCGGACAACAGGCCCTGGAAACACCATATATTTT